These T cell receptor beta chains were read from a single sample in a study of blood T cell repertoires in COVID-19. The repertoire was sequenced with immunoSEQ multiplex PCR; TCRdb's copy has only in-frame clones and lacks some. The table includes a few hundred thousand clones, about 89% detected once. Sequencing was performed on peripheral blood. The source is an older woman with acute or convalescent COVID-19. CDR3s include the opening cysteine and the closing phenylalanine or tryptophan. Fields, in order: J gene, V gene, clone size, D gene, CDR3 protein, CDR3 DNA. D genes are given only for firm matches. For some rows the clone size is stated as once, few or many, or as a class when expanded; others skip it.

TRBJ2-1 TRBV19 - TRBD1 CASSPRDRSNNEQFF TGTGCCAGTAGTCCCCGGGACAGGTCCAACAATGAGCAGTTCTTC
TRBJ2-7 TRBV7-2 - - CASSQPGSYEQYF TGTGCCAGCAGCCAACCCGGCTCCTACGAGCAGTACTTC
TRBJ1-2 TRBV19 - TRBD1 CASSTDRGFYGYTF TGTGCCAGTAGTACCGACAGGGGGTTCTATGGCTACACCTTC
TRBJ1-2 TRBV6-6 - - CASAQGDYGYTF TGTGCCAGCGCACAGGGAGACTATGGCTACACCTTC
TRBJ1-6 TRBV5-6 - TRBD1 CASRHGQGFNSPLHF TGTGCCAGCAGACACGGACAGGGTTTTAATTCACCCCTCCACTTT
TRBJ2-3 TRBV7-3 - TRBD2 CASSPNGLAGGLTDTQYF TGTGCCAGCAGCCCCAACGGACTAGCGGGAGGACTCACAGATACGCAGTATTTT
TRBJ2-1 TRBV18 few TRBD1 CASSLGQGANNEQFF TGTGCCAGCTCCCTCGGACAGGGGGCGAACAATGAGCAGTTCTTC
TRBJ1-2 TRBV29-1 - - CSVGRVTSRLDGYTF TGCAGCGTTGGGAGGGTGACCTCGCGCCTTGATGGCTACACCTTC
TRBJ2-1 TRBV12-3/TRBV12-4 - TRBD1 CASSTTGQGEFF TGTGCCAGCAGTACCACCGGACAGGGGGAGTTCTTC
TRBJ1-1 TRBV28 - - CASSLSTSEAFF TGTGCCAGCAGTTTAAGCACGTCTGAAGCTTTCTTT
TRBJ2-7 TRBV4-2 - TRBD1 CASSRADRDGYYEQYF TGTGCCAGCAGCCGAGCCGACAGGGACGGATATTACGAGCAGTACTTC
TRBJ2-1 TRBV7-6 - TRBD2 CASSVPASGGDNEQFF TGTGCCAGCAGCGTACCTGCTAGCGGAGGGGACAATGAGCAGTTCTTC
TRBJ2-7 TRBV7-9 - TRBD2 CASSSEGLAVEQYF TGTGCCAGCAGCTCCGAAGGGCTAGCGGTCGAGCAGTACTTC
TRBJ2-2 TRBV28 - - CASSSQGVRTGELFF TGTGCCAGCAGTTCACAGGGAGTTCGGACCGGGGAGCTGTTTTTT
TRBJ2-5 TRBV7-3 - TRBD2 CASSLIAGAQETQYF TGTGCCAGCAGCTTGATAGCGGGGGCACAAGAGACCCAGTACTTC
TRBJ1-4 TRBV3-1/TRBV3-2 few - CASSQAGSEKLFF TGTGCCAGCAGCCAAGCGGGGAGTGAAAAACTGTTTTTT
TRBJ1-5 TRBV19 - TRBD1 CAVQPGQGLGQPQHF TGTGCCGTCCAACCGGGACAGGGTTTGGGTCAGCCCCAGCATTTT
TRBJ2-3 TRBV13 - - CASSPGSPYTQYF TGTGCCAGCAGCCCAGGCAGTCCTTATACGCAGTATTTT
TRBJ2-3 TRBV6-2/TRBV6-3 once - CASSPSLFTQYF TGTGCCAGCAGCCCGTCCCTCTTCACGCAGTATTTT
TRBJ2-5 TRBV7-2 - - CASSLGGGVETQYF TGTGCCAGCAGCTTAGGTGGAGGGGTCGAGACCCAGTACTTC